A selection of T cell receptor beta chains follows, all from one sample in a study of blood T cell repertoires in COVID-19. TCRdb keeps only in-frame clones here, not all; method: immunoSEQ multiplex PCR. The sample holds approximately 250,000 clones, around 90% seen once. What was sequenced was PBMCs or T cells enriched from blood (not recorded which). These receptors came from a woman in her twenties or thirties with acute COVID-19. Each CDR3 is given with its conserved first and last residue. D genes are given only for firm matches. Clone size is shown for a subset of rows, as once, few, many or a class of expanded clone.

v_call,clone_size,d_call,j_call,cdr3_aa
TRBV10-3,.,TRBD2,TRBJ2-7,CAISALKSGDSYEQYF
TRBV20-1,.,.,TRBJ1-1,CSAPGVPEAFF
TRBV20-1,few,TRBD2,TRBJ2-7,CSASVSSGRILVEQYF
TRBV6-5,.,TRBD1,TRBJ2-7,CASSTPGQGAYEQYF
TRBV6-1,.,.,TRBJ1-2,CASSDQGNYGYTF
TRBV6-1,.,TRBD2,TRBJ2-7,CASSERGGTSGRSLYEQYF
TRBV6-5,.,.,TRBJ2-7,CASSPDNSYEQYF
TRBV7-6,.,.,TRBJ1-5,CASSLGTYGDQPQHF
TRBV5-4,.,TRBD2,TRBJ2-3,CASSLTSGRVADTQYF
TRBV4-1,.,.,TRBJ2-1,CASSQDSLASEQFF
TRBV19,.,TRBD2,TRBJ2-7,CASSGTSGGGKYEQYF
TRBV28,.,TRBD2,TRBJ2-1,CASTIAGDGNEQFF
TRBV12-3/TRBV12-4,once,TRBD1,TRBJ1-2,CASSTTGNYGYTF
TRBV18,.,TRBD2,TRBJ2-3,CASSPRTSGEVGDTQYF
TRBV15,once,TRBD2,TRBJ2-1,CATSRESTKREGFYNEQFF
TRBV18,.,.,TRBJ1-2,CASSPLQGEGGYTF
TRBV4-1,.,.,TRBJ2-2,CASSQDRSSTGELFF
TRBV3-1/TRBV3-2,.,TRBD1,TRBJ1-6,CASSQQQGARSPLHF
TRBV19,.,TRBD1,TRBJ1-1,CASSMGQTYTEAFF
TRBV6-2/TRBV6-3,.,.,TRBJ1-5,CASSYGGRGVEGAYQPQHF
TRBV3-1/TRBV3-2,.,.,TRBJ1-2,CASSQGSGIYGYTF
TRBV28,.,TRBD1,TRBJ2-7,CASSSLGDRGLPGEQYF
TRBV7-8,.,TRBD2,TRBJ2-1,CASSLGVPGLAGYNEQFF
TRBV4-3,.,.,TRBJ2-3,CASSQEDQGSADTQYF
TRBV7-3,.,TRBD1,TRBJ2-7,CASSPTGSSTEQYF